The next 7 T cell receptor beta chains were all read from a single sample in a study of T cell responses to AZD1222 COVID-19 vaccine. Assay used: immunoSEQ multiplex PCR; TCRdb lists only in-frame clones, some missing. The sample carries about 120,000 clones, about nine tenths recorded once. The specimen comprised peripheral blood, sampled 28 days after the second dose of the MenACWY control vaccine. These receptors all come from an adult who received the MenACWY meningococcal vaccine as a control.

This chain links TRBV24-1 with TRBJ2-3; 7 bases match TRBD1. J lost 1 base, V lost 1 base, and 1 base had no gene match. CDR3 length: 15 residues. Germline values: CDR1 KGHDR, CDR2 SFDVKD. In DNA form, the CDR3 reads TGTGCCACCAGTGATTTTACAGGGGGCACAGATACGCAGTATTTT. Its translation is CATSDFTGGTDTQYF.

The chain recombines TRBV7-6 with TRBJ2-5; D is perhaps TRBD1 (5 bases). Germline values: CDR1 SGHVS, CDR2 FNYEAQ. V was pared by 1 base and J by 2 bases, with 11 bases between. The CDR3 extends over 15 amino acids. DNA for the CDR3: TGTGCCAGCAGCTTAGAAGGACACCTGCAAGAGACCCAGTACTTC. Its protein is CASSLEGHLQETQYF.

The rearrangement links TRBV28 to TRBJ1-5; a possible D gene is TRBD1 (6 bases). This CDR3 contains 12 residues. Looked up from germline, CDR1 is MDHEN and CDR2 is SYDVKM. Trimming stripped 6 bases from V and 4 bases from J, with 7 bases between. The CDR3 here is CASRRGNQPQHF. CDR3 DNA sequence: TGTGCCAGCAGAAGGGGGAATCAGCCCCAGCATTTT.

The rearrangement joins TRBV23-1 to TRBJ1-1; possible D gene TRBD1, 6 bases. TRBV23-1 is noted as an ORF with a role that remains uncertain. Trimming removed 4 bases at V and 1 base at J, with 7 bases between. The CDR3 is made up of 13 amino acids. The CDR3: CASSRDKNTEAFF. As DNA, the CDR3 is TGCGCCAGCAGTCGGGACAAGAACACTGAAGCTTTCTTT.

This sequence joins TRBV5-6 and TRBJ2-7; 7 positions match TRBD2. CDR3 length: 16 amino acids. The germline V gene has CDR1 SGHDT and CDR2 YYEEEE. The V gene end was trimmed by 2 bases and the J gene end by 6 bases; junction bases not matched to a gene: 14. The CDR3 protein is CASSLRGAGEFGEQYF. In DNA form, the CDR3 reads TGTGCCAGCAGCTTAAGAGGGGCGGGAGAATTCGGCGAGCAGTACTTC.

The chain has TRBV18 and TRBJ2-7; 9 bases line up with TRBD1. CDR3 size: 14 residues. Trimming at V came to 6 bases and at J to 5 bases, leaving 8 bases not matched to a gene. Germline loops: CDR1 KGHSH, CDR2 LQKENI. The chain's CDR3 is CASSLGTGRNEQYV. CDR3 nucleotide sequence: TGTGCCAGCTCCCTAGGGACAGGGCGCAACGAGCAGTACGTC.

The chain carries TRBV7-9 and TRBJ1-6; 7 positions agree with TRBD1. Germline V gene lookup returns CDR1 SEHNR and CDR2 FQNEAQ (reference sequence). CDR3 length: 16 residues. The junction had 12 bases not matched to a gene; V was cut back by 5 bases and J by 8 bases. Written as DNA, the CDR3 is TGTGCCAGCAGCCCAATAGACAGGGTGATTTATTCACCCCTCCACTTT. It yields the protein CASSPIDRVIYSPLHF. Variable domain in full (rest from reference TRBV7-9 and TRBJ1-6): DTGVSQNPRHKITKRGQNVTFRCDPISEHNRLYWYRQTLGQGPEFLTYFQNEAQLEKSRLLSDRFSAERPKGSFSTLEIQRTEQGDSAMYLCASSPIDRVIYSPLHFGNGTRLTVT.